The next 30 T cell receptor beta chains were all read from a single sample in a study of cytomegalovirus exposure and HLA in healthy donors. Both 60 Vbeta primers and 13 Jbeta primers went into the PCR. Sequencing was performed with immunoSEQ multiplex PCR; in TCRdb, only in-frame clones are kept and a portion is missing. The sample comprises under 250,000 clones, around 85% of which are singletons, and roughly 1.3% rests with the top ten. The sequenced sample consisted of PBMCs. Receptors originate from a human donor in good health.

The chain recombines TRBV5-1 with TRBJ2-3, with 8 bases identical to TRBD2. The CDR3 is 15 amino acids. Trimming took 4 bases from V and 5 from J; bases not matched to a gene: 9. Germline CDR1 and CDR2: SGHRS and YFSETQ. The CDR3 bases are TGCGCCAGCAGCCTCGGGACTAGTGGGGGAGATACGCAGTATTTT. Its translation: CASSLGTSGGDTQYF. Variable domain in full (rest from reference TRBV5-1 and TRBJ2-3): KAGVTQTPRYLIKTRGQQVTLSCSPISGHRSVSWYQQTPGQGLQFLFEYFSETQRNKGNFPGRFSGRQFSNSRSEMNVSTLELGDSALYLCASSLGTSGGDTQYFGPGTRLTVL.

The CDR3 sequence: CATRGGLRSDYGYTF. CDR3 sequence (DNA): TGTGCCACCCGAGGAGGGCTTCGGTCCGACTATGGCTACACCTTC. This chain uses TRBV19 with TRBJ1-2; D ambiguous. V gave up 10 bases and J gave up 3 bases, with 21 bases separating them. This CDR3 is built from 15 residues. CDR1 and CDR2 from the germline V gene are LNHDA and SQIVND (reference sequence).

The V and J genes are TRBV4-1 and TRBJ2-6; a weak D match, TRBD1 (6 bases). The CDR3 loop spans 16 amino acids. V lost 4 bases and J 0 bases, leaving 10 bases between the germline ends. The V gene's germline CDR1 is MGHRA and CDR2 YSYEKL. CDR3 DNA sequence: TGCGCCAGCAGCCTCGGACAGACCTCTGGGGCCAACGTCCTGACTTTC. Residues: CASSLGQTSGANVLTF.

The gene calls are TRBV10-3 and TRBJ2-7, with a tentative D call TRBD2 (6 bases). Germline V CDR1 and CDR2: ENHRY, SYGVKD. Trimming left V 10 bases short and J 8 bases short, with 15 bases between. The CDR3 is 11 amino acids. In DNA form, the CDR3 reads TGTGCCACTACCGGGACTTCTAAGCAGTACTTC. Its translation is CATTGTSKQYF.

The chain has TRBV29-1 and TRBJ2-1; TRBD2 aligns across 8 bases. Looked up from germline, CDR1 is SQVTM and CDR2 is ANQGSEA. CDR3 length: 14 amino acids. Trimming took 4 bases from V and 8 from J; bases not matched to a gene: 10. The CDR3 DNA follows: TGCAGCGTTGCCGGGACTAGAGGGGCAGATGAGCAGTTCTTC. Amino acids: CSVAGTRGADEQFF.

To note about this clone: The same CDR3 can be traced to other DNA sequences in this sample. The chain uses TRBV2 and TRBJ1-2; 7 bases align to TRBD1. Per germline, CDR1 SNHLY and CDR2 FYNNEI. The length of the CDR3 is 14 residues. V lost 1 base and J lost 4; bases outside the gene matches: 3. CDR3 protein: CASSEDRGSYGYTF. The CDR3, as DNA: TGTGCCAGCAGTGAAGACAGGGGAAGCTATGGCTACACCTTC.

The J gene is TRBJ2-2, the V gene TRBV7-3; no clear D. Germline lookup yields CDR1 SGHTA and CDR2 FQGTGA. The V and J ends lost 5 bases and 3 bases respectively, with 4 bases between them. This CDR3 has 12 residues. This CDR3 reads CASSQYTGELFF. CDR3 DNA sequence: TGTGCCAGCAGCCAGTACACCGGGGAGCTGTTTTTT.

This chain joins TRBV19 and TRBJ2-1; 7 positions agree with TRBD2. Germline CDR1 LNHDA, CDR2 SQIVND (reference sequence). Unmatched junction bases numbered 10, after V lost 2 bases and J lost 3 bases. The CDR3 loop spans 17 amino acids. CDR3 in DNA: TGTGCCAGTAGTATACCCTCCCGGATAGCGGGCTACAATGAGCAGTTCTTC. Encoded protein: CASSIPSRIAGYNEQFF.

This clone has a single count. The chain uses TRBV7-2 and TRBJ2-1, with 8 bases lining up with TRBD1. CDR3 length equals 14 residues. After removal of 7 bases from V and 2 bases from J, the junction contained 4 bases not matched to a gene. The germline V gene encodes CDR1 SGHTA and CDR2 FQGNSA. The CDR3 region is CASKDRGPYNEQFF. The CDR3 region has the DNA TGTGCCAGCAAAGACAGGGGCCCCTACAATGAGCAGTTCTTC.

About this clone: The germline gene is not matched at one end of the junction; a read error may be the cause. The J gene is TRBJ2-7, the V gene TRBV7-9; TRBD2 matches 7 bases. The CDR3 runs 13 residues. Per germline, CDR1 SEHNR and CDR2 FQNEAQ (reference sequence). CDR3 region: CSSSFQGGDEQYF. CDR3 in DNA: TGTTCCAGCAGCTTCCAGGGAGGGGACGAGCAGTACTTC.

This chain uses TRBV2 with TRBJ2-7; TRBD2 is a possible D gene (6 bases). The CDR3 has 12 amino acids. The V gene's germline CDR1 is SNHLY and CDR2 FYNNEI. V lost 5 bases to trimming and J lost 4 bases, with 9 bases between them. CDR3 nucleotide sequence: TGTGCCAGCAGTATGGGGGGTTACGAGCAGTACTTC. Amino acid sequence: CASSMGGYEQYF.

CDR3 DNA sequence: TGCGCCAGCAGCCAAGACGGGAGGAACAAGGGTACTAGCGTCACCTACGAGCAGTACTTC. Its protein is CASSQDGRNKGTSVTYEQYF. This chain links TRBV4-1 with TRBJ2-7, with 7 bases lining up with TRBD2. In germline, CDR1 is MGHRA, CDR2 YSYEKL. The CDR3 is made up of 20 amino acids. V lost 0 bases and J lost 2; bases outside the gene matches: 19.

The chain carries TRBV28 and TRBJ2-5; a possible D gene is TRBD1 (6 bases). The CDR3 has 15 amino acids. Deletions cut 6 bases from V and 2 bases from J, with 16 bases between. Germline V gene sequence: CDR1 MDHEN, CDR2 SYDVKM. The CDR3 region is CASRPNRVGQETQYF. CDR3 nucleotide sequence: TGTGCCAGCAGACCGAACAGGGTGGGTCAAGAGACCCAGTACTTC.

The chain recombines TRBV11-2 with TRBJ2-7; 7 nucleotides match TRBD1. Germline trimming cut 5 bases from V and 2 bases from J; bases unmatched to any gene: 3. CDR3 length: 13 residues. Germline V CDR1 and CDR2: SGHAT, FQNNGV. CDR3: CASSRDRTYEQYF. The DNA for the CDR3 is TGTGCCAGCAGCAGGGACAGAACCTACGAGCAGTACTTC.

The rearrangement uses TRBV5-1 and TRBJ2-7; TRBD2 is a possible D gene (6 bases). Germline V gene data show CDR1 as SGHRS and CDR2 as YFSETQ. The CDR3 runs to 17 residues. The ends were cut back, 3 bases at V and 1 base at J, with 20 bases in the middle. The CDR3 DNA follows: TGCGCCAGCAGCTCGTCCGGGACTTACGTGGGATCCTACGAGCAGTACTTC. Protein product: CASSSSGTYVGSYEQYF. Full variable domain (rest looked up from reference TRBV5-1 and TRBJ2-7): KAGVTQTPRYLIKTRGQQVTLSCSPISGHRSVSWYQQTPGQGLQFLFEYFSETQRNKGNFPGRFSGRQFSNSRSEMNVSTLELGDSALYLCASSSSGTYVGSYEQYFGPGTRLTVT.

CDR3 bases: TGTGCCAGTAGTACCCCGGGACAGGTCTACCAGCCCCAGCATTTT. This codes for CASSTPGQVYQPQHF. The rearrangement uses TRBV19 and TRBJ1-5; 8 bases are shared with TRBD1. CDR3 size: 15 residues. Germline-derived CDR1 and CDR2 are LNHDA and SQIVND (reference sequence). Losses at the gene ends were 4 bases for V and 7 bases for J; bases not matched to a gene: 9.

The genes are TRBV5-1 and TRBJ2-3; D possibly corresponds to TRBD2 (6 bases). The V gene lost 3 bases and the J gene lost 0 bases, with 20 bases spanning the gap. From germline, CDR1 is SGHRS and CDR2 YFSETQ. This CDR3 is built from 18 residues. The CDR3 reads CASSSGRLRGTSTDTQYF. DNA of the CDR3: TGCGCCAGCAGCTCGGGACGACTGAGAGGGACTAGCACAGATACGCAGTATTTT.

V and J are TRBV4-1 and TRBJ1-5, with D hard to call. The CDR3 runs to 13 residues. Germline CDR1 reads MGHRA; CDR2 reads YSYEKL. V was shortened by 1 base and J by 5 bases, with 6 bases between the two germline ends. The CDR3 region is CASSQVSDQPQHF. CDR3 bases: TGCGCCAGCAGCCAAGTCAGCGATCAGCCCCAGCATTTT.

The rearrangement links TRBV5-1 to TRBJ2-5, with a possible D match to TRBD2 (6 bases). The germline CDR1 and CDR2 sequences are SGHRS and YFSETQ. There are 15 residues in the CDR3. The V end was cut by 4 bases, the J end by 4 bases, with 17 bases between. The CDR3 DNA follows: TGCGCCAGCAGCCCCGGGGACTTGTCCCGAGAGACCCAGTACTTC. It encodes CASSPGDLSRETQYF.

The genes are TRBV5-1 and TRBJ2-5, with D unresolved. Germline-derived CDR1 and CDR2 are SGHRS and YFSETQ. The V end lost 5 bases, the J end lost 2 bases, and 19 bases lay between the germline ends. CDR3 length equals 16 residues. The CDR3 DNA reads TGCGCCAGCAGGAGGAGATTACGGCAGACTCAAGAGACCCAGTACTTC. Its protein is CASRRRLRQTQETQYF.

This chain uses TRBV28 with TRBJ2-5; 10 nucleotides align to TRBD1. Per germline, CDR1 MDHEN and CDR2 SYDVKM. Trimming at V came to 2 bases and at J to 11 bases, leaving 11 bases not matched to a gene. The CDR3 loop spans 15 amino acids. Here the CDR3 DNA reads TGTGCCAGCAGTTTAGCGGGGGACAGGGGAGGAAAGCAGTACTTC. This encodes CASSLAGDRGGKQYF.

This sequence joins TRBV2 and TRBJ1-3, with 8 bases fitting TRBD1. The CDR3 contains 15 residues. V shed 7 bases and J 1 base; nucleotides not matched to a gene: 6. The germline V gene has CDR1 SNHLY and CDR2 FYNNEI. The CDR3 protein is CASKPQGASGNTIYF. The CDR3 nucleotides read TGTGCCAGCAAACCCCAGGGGGCTTCTGGAAACACCATATATTTT.

DNA for the CDR3: TGCGCCAGTCCCCCCGGACAGGGGGCGAATGGCTACACCTTC. This codes for CASPPGQGANGYTF. This rearrangement joins TRBV23-1 to TRBJ1-2; TRBD1 matches 11 bases. TRBV23-1 falls under the ORF class, with uncertain function. Trimming at V came to 9 bases and at J to 6 bases, leaving 9 bases not matched to a gene. The CDR3 is 14 residues long.

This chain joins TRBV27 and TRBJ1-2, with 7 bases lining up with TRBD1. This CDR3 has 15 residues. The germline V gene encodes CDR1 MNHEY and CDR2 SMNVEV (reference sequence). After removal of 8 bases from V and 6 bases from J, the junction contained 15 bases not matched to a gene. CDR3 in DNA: TGTGCCAGCGGGAACCGGGACAGAGGGCGCGATGGCTACACCTTC. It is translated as CASGNRDRGRDGYTF.

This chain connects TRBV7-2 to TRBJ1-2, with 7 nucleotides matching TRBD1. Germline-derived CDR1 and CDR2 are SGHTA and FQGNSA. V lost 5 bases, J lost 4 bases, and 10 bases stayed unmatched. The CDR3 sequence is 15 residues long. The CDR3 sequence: CASSPGQVGGYGYTF. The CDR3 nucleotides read TGTGCCAGCAGCCCCGGACAGGTCGGCGGCTATGGCTACACCTTC.

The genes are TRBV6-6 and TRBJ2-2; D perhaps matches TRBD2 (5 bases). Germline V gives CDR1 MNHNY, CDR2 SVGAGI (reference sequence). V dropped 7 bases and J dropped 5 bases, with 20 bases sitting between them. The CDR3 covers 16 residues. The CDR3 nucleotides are TGTGCCAGCACTCGGGAAATATCTAGGGTGACCGGGGAGCTGTTTTTT. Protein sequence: CASTREISRVTGELFF.

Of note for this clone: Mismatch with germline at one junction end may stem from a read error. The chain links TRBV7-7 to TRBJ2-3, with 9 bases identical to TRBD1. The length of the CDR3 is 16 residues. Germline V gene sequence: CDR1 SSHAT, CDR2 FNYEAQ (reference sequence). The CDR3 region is CASSLSWDRGTDTQYF. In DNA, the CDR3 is TGTGCTAGCAGCTTATCTTGGGACAGGGGCACAGATACGCAGTATTTT.

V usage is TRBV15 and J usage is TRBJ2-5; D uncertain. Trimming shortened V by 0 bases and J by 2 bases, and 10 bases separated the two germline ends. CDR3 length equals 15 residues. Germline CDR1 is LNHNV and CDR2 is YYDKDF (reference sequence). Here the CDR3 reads CATSREVLKQETQYF. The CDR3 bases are TGTGCCACCAGCAGAGAGGTACTTAAACAAGAGACCCAGTACTTC.

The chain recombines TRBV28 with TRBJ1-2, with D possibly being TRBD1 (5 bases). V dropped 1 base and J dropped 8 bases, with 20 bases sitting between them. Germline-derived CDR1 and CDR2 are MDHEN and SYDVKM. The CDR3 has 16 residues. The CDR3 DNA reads TGTGCCAGCAGTTTATCGTACAGGCCGGGAGCATGGGGCTACACCTTC. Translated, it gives CASSLSYRPGAWGYTF.

The CDR3 loop reads CASSLGQGALRETQYF. The CDR3 DNA sequence: TGTGCCAGCAGCTTAGGGCAGGGGGCTCTACGAGAGACCCAGTACTTC. The rearrangement links TRBV13 to TRBJ2-5, with 8 bases identical to TRBD1. The length of the CDR3 is 16 residues. Germline assignment: CDR1 PRHDT and CDR2 FYEKMQ (reference sequence). The trim removed 0 bases at V and 4 bases at J, leaving 7 bases unmatched.